Listed here are 9 T cell receptor beta chains from one sample, sequenced in a study of T cell repertoires in cytomegalovirus infection (dated by TCRdb to the late 2010s). The antigens of these receptors remain unknown. The treatment or condition label of this sample denotes: in vitro stimulation with specific CMV peptide epitopes to enrich CMV-specific T cells. Sequencing used an Illumina HiSeq 1500. TCRdb took the public reads, trimmed them with fastp at Q25, ran MiXCR for clone calling and kept in-frame beta chains. Each CDR3 protein gets just one entry, which takes the most common genes and DNA from the rows behind it. Recorded for this sample are about 25,000 distinct CDR3 sequences; about 22% of them occurred a single time. The ten largest make up about 89% of the sample. Material: CD8+ T cells from cultured PBMCs, obtained from culture after CMV antigen stimulation. The receptors here all came from a human donor in good health (CMV status not recorded). Some clones in this sample may be carry-over from other donors' samples.

This clonotype appeared many times. The chain carries TRBV6-5 and TRBJ2-3, with TRBD1 matching over 10 bases. Germline V CDR1 and CDR2: MNHEY, SVGAGI. V lost 7 bases, J lost 1 base, and 14 bases stayed unmatched. The CDR3 is 18 amino acids. CDR3 loop: CASKLYSLTGGRTDTQYF. DNA of the CDR3: TGTGCCAGCAAGTTATACTCCCTGACAGGGGGCCGCACAGATACGCAGTATTTT.

This clonotype was observed a handful of times. The chain is built from TRBV4-1 and TRBJ1-2; the D gene is possibly TRBD1 (6 bases). Per germline, CDR1 MGHRA and CDR2 YSYEKL. CDR3 size: 16 residues. Trimming removed 0 bases at V and 4 bases at J, with 15 bases between. CDR3 amino acids: CASSQDDHRVSYGYTF. CDR3 bases: TGCGCCAGCAGCCAAGATGACCACAGGGTGAGCTATGGCTACACCTTC.

The chain carries TRBV6-5 and TRBJ2-5; perhaps TRBD1 as D (6 bases). Germline V CDR1 and CDR2: MNHEY, SVGAGI. This CDR3 has 14 amino acids. Trimming left V 0 bases short and J 4 bases short, with 9 bases between. The CDR3 reads CASSYSSGVETQYF. CDR3 bases: TGTGCCAGCAGTTACTCTTCAGGGGTAGAGACCCAGTACTTC.

This clonotype was picked up many times. This chain uses TRBV6-2 or TRBV6-3 with TRBJ2-7, with D possibly called TRBD1 or TRBD2 (5 bases each). V was trimmed by 8 bases and J by 2 bases, leaving 16 bases between them. This CDR3 comprises 14 residues. The germline CDR1 and CDR2 sequences are MNHEY and SVGEGT. CDR3 DNA sequence: TGTGCCAGCGGTTCTTGGGACGGAACCTACGAGCAGTACTTC. Translated, it gives CASGSWDGTYEQYF.

J is TRBJ1-1 and V is TRBV5-6, with D uncertain. The V gene lost 4 bases and the J gene lost 4 bases, with 14 bases spanning the gap. This CDR3 region has 14 residues. From germline, CDR1 is SGHDT and CDR2 YYEEEE. CDR3 DNA sequence: TGTGCCAGCAGCCACGGACGAGGTGGCACTGAAGCTTTCTTT. This sequence encodes CASSHGRGGTEAFF.

Ten or more counts support this clonotype. The chain uses TRBV7-2 and TRBJ2-1, with 8 bases identical to TRBD1. V lost 7 bases, J lost 9 bases, and 8 bases stayed unmatched. In germline, CDR1 is SGHTA, CDR2 FQGNSA. The CDR3 has 13 amino acids. CDR3 residues: CASTSGTGGEQFF. In DNA, the CDR3 is TGTGCCAGCACGTCCGGGACAGGTGGTGAGCAGTTCTTC.

The V gene is TRBV27, the J gene TRBJ1-5; D is undetermined. Germline V lookup: CDR1 MNHEY, CDR2 SMNVEV (reference sequence). CDR3 length equals 13 residues. V lost 0 bases and J lost 4, with 4 bases in between. CDR3 DNA sequence: TGTGCCAGCAGTTTATCGCCGAATCAGCCCCAGCATTTT. Residues: CASSLSPNQPQHF.

This clonotype was counted a few times. The chain links TRBV27 to TRBJ2-3, with a tentative D call TRBD2 (5 bases). Germline lookup yields CDR1 MNHEY and CDR2 SMNVEV (reference sequence). The germline V and J ends were trimmed by 5 bases and 3 bases, with 21 bases remaining between them. This CDR3 is built from 17 residues. The DNA of the CDR3 is TGTGCCAGCAGTGAGACTGGGCCGGGATGGCTTACAGATACGCAGTATTTT. This translates into CASSETGPGWLTDTQYF.

Notes on this clonotype: A much larger clone differs from this one at a single base, so this may be a read error. The chain combines TRBV7-9 with TRBJ2-3; 12 bases match TRBD2. Per germline, CDR1 SEHNR and CDR2 FQNEAQ (reference sequence). J lost 2 bases, V lost 5 bases, and 8 bases had no gene match. The CDR3 sequence is 17 residues long. In nucleotides, the CDR3 is TGTGCCAGCAGCGCCAGAACTAGCGGGGGGCACACAGATACGCAGTATTTT. Protein product: CASSARTSGGHTDTQYF.